This T cell receptor (beta chain) emerged from a study of blood T cell repertoires in COVID-19. Across the whole study: Samples came from the United States, Italy and Spain, spanning acute and convalescent COVID-19. The cDNA or gDNA used as material had been derived from T cells, B-cell-depleted T cells, or PBMCs.

Only in-frame clones appear in the TCRdb table, and some are missing; sequencing was by immunoSEQ multiplex PCR. The table shows some 170,000 clones, with approximately 87% occurring only once. In Seattle, patients joined the study during active infection and were tracked longitudinally. The germline CDR1 and CDR2 sequences are MNHNS and SASEGT. CDR3 length: 15 amino acids. V was pared by 0 bases and J by 4 bases, with 13 bases between. Material for sequencing was peripheral blood. The genes are TRBV6-1 and TRBJ2-7, with D possibly being TRBD2 (6 bases). The sequence was obtained from a woman between 70 and 85 years old with COVID-19, enrolled during active disease. As DNA, the CDR3 is TGTGCCAGCAGTGAAGCTGCCAGCGGGTTGTACGAGCAGTACTTC. The encoded protein is CASSEAASGLYEQYF.